The entry below describes one T cell receptor (beta chain). Its antigen is not known. V was shortened by 5 bases and J by 2 bases, with 12 bases between the two germline ends. The CDR3 runs 14 residues. Germline V CDR1 and CDR2: SGHTA, FQGTGA. Regarding time point: blood 2 weeks post-SBRT. Treatment denoted: 15 Gy SBRT to primary tumor, nephrectomy 4 weeks later. Serial blood draws occurred at baseline and 2 and 4 weeks post-SBRT. Clones were sequenced by immunoSEQ multiplex PCR, and TCRdb holds only the in-frame ones, with some missing. The sample yields some 130,000 clones, approximately 78% seen once. This record comes from a study of radiation and T cells in renal cell carcinoma. Study summary: Nephrectomy followed 15 Gy stereotactic body radiation by 4 weeks. The study, taken as a whole, reports: Baseline intratumoral clonotype presence is unknown without pretreatment biopsies. In blood, top tumor clones expanded by 2 weeks, shrinking by 4.

This rearrangement joins TRBV7-3 to TRBJ1-1; possibly TRBD1 for D (6 bases). This sample comprised blood, obtained from a patient whose treatment included radiotherapy and nephrectomy. The source is a woman aged 60-75 years with renal cell carcinoma. The CDR3 DNA reads TGTGCCAGCAGCCCCGGGACACTTAACACTGAAGCTTTCTTT. This gives the protein CASSPGTLNTEAFF.